This TCR beta chain was sequenced for a study of metastatic and nonmetastatic thyroid tumors. Regarding the study as a whole: In blood and tumor, TCR beta diversity was reportedly significantly higher in malignant thyroid tumors than in benign nodules.

No patient received treatment before thyroid surgery. TCRdb re-called clones via MiXCR from the PCR reads. The sample holds some 35,000 clones, 35% seen once. Germline CDR1 GTSNPN, CDR2 SVGIG (reference sequence). Trimming took off 0 bases at V and 6 bases at J, with 18 bases between the two ends. The CDR3 is 15 residues long. As to this clone: Its antigen is undetermined.

The chain uses TRBV30 and TRBJ2-7, with D uncertain. This clonotype was sampled from a female donor with papillary thyroid cancer or a benign thyroid nodule (not recorded which). Some clones in this sample may be carry-over from other donors' samples. Material for sequencing was tumor tissue. CDR3: CAWSVLSLSVREQYF. The CDR3, as DNA: TGTGCCTGGAGTGTTCTGAGTTTATCTGTCCGCGAGCAGTACTTC.